This T cell receptor beta chain was captured by sequencing in a study of blood T cell repertoires in COVID-19. Germline CDR1 reads MNHEY; CDR2 reads SVGAGI. This CDR3 comprises 15 residues. V lost 0 bases, J lost 11 bases, and 17 bases lay in between. Those enrolled, adults aged about 18 to 89 years, came from about two dozen US areas. The data were produced by immunoSEQ multiplex PCR, yet TCRdb's version contains in-frame clones alone and is incomplete. The table includes about 430,000 clones, 70% to 90% detected once. The receptor's source is a woman aged 25 to 39 with acute COVID-19. The chain is built from TRBV6-5 and TRBJ1-3; perhaps TRBD1 as D (6 bases). Sequencing was carried out using PBMCs or T cells enriched from blood (not recorded which). In DNA, the CDR3 is TGTGCCAGCAGTTACTCGCCGGACAGCCGGACGGCCATATATTTT. This gives the protein CASSYSPDSRTAIYF.